The T cell receptor (beta chain) under discussion was sequenced for a study of Ad26.COV2.S vaccination and SARS-CoV-2 variants. Study-wide context: The trial was COV1001 and the donor's arm was Ad26.COV2.S.

Study outcomes and limitations: Individuals receiving vaccine had higher spike-specific TCR breadth than placebo recipients did. Substantial post-vaccination breadth of spike-specific CD8+ and CD4+ T cell responses was reported.

Treatment here: 15 to 20 received Ad26.COV2.S at low or high dose, single or two shots; about 5 received placebo; per-sample allocation not given. Vaccine and placebo recipients were sampled on day 63 after the first injection. An Ad26 vector carrying the Wuhan-strain SARS-CoV-2 spike served as the vaccine. Libraries were prepared by immunoSEQ multiplex PCR; TCRdb keeps only in-frame clonotypes and omits some of them. The sample has around 450,000 clones, roughly 87% seen once; the top ten hold around 4.2%. V lost 4 bases, J lost 1 base, and 13 bases lay in between. CDR3 length: 15 amino acids. As for this clone: Antigen specificity is unknown.

The TCR originated in a person aged 18-65 years who received the Ad26.COV2.S COVID-19 vaccine or a placebo. The input for sequencing was peripheral blood, taken in a trial of Ad26.COV2.S vaccine versus placebo. The chain combines TRBV23-1 with TRBJ1-1, with D possibly matching TRBD1 (6 bases). TRBV23-1 falls under the ORF class, with uncertain function. CDR3 sequence (DNA): TGCGCCAGCAGTCTCGCCGCAGGGGCGAACACTGAAGCTTTCTTT. This translates into CASSLAAGANTEAFF.